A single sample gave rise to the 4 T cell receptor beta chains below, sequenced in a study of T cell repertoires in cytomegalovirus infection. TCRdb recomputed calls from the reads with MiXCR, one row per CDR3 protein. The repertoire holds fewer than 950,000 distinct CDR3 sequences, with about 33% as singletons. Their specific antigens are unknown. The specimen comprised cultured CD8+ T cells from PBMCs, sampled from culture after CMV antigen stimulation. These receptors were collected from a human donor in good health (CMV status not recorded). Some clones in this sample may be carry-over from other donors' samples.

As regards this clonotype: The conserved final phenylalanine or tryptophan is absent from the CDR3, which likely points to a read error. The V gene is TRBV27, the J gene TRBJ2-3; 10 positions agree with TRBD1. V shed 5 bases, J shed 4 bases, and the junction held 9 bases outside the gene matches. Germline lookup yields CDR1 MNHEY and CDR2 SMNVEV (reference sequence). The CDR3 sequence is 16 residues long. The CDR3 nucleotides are TGTGCCAGCAGTCCATGGACAGGGGGAATGGCAGATACGCAGTATTCT. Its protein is CASSPWTGGMADTQYS.

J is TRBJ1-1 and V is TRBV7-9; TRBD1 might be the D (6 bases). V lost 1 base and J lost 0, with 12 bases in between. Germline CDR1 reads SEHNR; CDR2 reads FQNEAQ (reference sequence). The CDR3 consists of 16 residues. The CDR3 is CASSLGGADLNTEAFF. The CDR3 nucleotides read TGTGCCAGCAGCTTAGGGGGGGCCGACTTGAACACTGAAGCTTTCTTT.

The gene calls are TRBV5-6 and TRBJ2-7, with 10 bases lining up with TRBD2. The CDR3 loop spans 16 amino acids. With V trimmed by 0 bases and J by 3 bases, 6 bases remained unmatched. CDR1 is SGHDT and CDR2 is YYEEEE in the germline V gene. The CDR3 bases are TGTGCCAGCAGCTTGGGGGCCGGACTAGCGGTCTACGAGCAGTACGTC. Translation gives CASSLGAGLAVYEQYV.

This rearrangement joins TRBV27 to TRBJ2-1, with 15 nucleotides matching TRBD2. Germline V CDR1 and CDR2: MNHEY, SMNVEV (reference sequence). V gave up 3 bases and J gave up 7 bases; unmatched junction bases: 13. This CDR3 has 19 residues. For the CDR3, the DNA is TGTGCCAGCAGTTTTCCCTCGGGACTAGCGGGGGGTACGCTTAATGAGCAGTTCTTC. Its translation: CASSFPSGLAGGTLNEQFF.